The clone carrying this T cell receptor beta chain has only a few counts. Its antigen is unknown. Using MiXCR, TCRdb re-called clones from the PCR reads. Counted here are 20,000 to 25,000 clones, 35% to 45% occurring once; the ten biggest clones make up approximately 21%. Germline CDR1 reads MNHEY; CDR2 reads SMNVEV (reference sequence). The CDR3 totals 16 residues. Trimming stripped 6 bases from V and 0 bases from J, with 12 bases between. The data originate from a study of metastatic and nonmetastatic thyroid tumors. Study-wide context: It was across blood and tumor or nodule tissue from malignant and benign thyroid patients that repertoires were compared. Study-wide points: Compared with benign nodules, malignant thyroid tumors were reported to have significantly higher TCR beta diversity in both blood and tumor.

No treatment had been given to any patient before thyroid surgery. Sequenced input: blood. V is TRBV27 and J is TRBJ2-6; possible D gene TRBD2, 5 bases. The receptor was derived from a male donor with papillary thyroid cancer or a benign thyroid nodule (not recorded which). Some clones in this sample may be carry-over from other donors' samples. The CDR3: CASSVVGDSGANVLTF. The CDR3 DNA is TGTGCCAGCAGCGTAGTCGGGGACTCTGGGGCCAACGTCCTGACTTTC.